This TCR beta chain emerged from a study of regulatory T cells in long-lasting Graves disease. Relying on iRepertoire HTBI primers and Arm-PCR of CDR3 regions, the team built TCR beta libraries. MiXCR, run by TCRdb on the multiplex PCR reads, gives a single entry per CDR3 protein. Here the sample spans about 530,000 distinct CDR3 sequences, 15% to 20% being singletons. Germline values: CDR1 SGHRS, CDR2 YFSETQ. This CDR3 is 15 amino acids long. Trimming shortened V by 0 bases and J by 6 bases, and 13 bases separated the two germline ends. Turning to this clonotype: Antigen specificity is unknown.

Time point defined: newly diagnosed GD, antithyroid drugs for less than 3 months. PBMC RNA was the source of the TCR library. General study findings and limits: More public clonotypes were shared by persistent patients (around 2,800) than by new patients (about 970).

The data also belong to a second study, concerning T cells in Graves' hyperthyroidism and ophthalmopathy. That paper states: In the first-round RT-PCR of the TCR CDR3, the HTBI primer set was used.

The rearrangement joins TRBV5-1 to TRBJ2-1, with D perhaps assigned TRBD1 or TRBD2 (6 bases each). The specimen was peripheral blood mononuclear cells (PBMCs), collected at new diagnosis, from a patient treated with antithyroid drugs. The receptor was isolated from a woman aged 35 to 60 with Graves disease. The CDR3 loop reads CASSLVGGSGNEQFF. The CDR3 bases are TGCGCCAGCAGCTTGGTCGGGGGCTCTGGCAATGAGCAGTTCTTC.